These 8 T cell receptor beta chains were all obtained from the same sample, sequenced in a study of T cell repertoires in cytomegalovirus infection. Their recognized antigens are unknown. TCRdb reanalysed the reads using MiXCR and keeps one entry per CDR3 protein. This table holds about 920,000 distinct CDR3 sequences, around 31% found once. The sequences come from cultured CD8+ T cells from PBMCs, collected from culture after CMV antigen stimulation. These receptor sequences come from a human donor in good health (CMV status not recorded). Some clones in this sample may be carry-over from other donors' samples.

The chain links TRBV7-6 to TRBJ2-3; 12 bases line up with TRBD2. CDR3 length: 19 residues. V shed 4 bases, J shed 4 bases, and the junction held 15 bases outside the gene matches. CDR1 is SGHVS, CDR2 FNYEAQ, per germline. The chain's CDR3 is CASSWLAGGLEVVSDTQYF. As DNA, the CDR3 is TGTGCCAGCAGCTGGCTAGCGGGGGGGCTCGAGGTTGTCTCAGATACGCAGTATTTT.

This clonotype occurred a few times. V gene TRBV6-5 combines with J gene TRBJ2-1, with a tentative D call TRBD2 (7 bases). There are 17 residues in the CDR3. The germline CDR1 and CDR2 sequences are MNHEY and SVGAGI. Trimming took off 1 base at V and 1 base at J, with 14 bases between the two ends. The CDR3 region is CASSYFEGGGSYNEQFF. For the CDR3, the DNA is TGTGCCAGCAGTTACTTTGAGGGAGGGGGGTCCTACAATGAGCAGTTCTTC.

This clonotype was recorded at least ten times. V gene TRBV27 combines with J gene TRBJ2-7; 7 nucleotides align to TRBD1. This CDR3 has 18 residues. The V gene's germline CDR1 is MNHEY and CDR2 SMNVEV (reference sequence). Trimming took 6 bases from V and 0 from J; bases not matched to a gene: 17. CDR3 in amino acids: CASSYRTGLTNSSYEQYV. DNA of the CDR3: TGTGCCAGCAGCTACAGGACAGGCCTCACTAATAGCTCCTACGAGCAGTACGTC.

V and J are TRBV19 and TRBJ1-1; a possible D gene is TRBD1 (6 bases). The CDR3 has 12 residues. Germline V gene sequence: CDR1 LNHDA, CDR2 SQIVND (reference sequence). V was pared by 6 bases and J by 7 bases, with 12 bases between. The CDR3 DNA reads TGTGCCAGTAGCTTACAGGGTAATGAAGCTTTCTTT. It encodes CASSLQGNEAFF.

Points on this clonotype: At one end, the junction sequence differs from germline, possibly due to a read error. The chain joins TRBV7-9 to TRBJ2-1, with D tentatively TRBD1 (10 bases). The CDR3 spans 15 residues. Per the germline V gene, CDR1 is SEHNR and CDR2 is FQNEAQ (reference sequence). The CDR3 spells CVSSGGTGAYGEQFF. The CDR3 DNA is TGTGTCAGCAGCGGGGGGACAGGGGCGTATGGTGAGCAGTTCTTC.

This rearrangement joins TRBV4-1 to TRBJ1-1; D remains unclear. Germline V gene sequence: CDR1 MGHRA, CDR2 YSYEKL. Trimming removed 0 bases at V and 0 bases at J, with 14 bases between. This CDR3 comprises 17 residues. Written as DNA, the CDR3 is TGCGCCAGCAGCCAAGAAGAGGCACCCAAAGTGAACACTGAAGCTTTCTTT. This codes for CASSQEEAPKVNTEAFF.

The chain uses TRBV6-6 and TRBJ2-7; the D gene is possibly TRBD2 (6 bases). This CDR3 spans 13 amino acids. Looked up from germline, CDR1 is MNHNY and CDR2 is SVGAGI (reference sequence). The V end lost 5 bases, the J end lost 5 bases, and 13 bases lay between the germline ends. This CDR3 is CASSKPGLDEQYV. The CDR3 region has the DNA TGTGCCAGCAGTAAGCCGGGACTTGACGAGCAGTACGTC.

The chain carries TRBV29-1 and TRBJ1-1, with no clear D. This CDR3 spans 10 amino acids. Germline V gives CDR1 SQVTM, CDR2 ANQGSEA. V lost 4 bases and J 6 bases, leaving 6 bases between the germline ends. The chain's CDR3 is CSVGGAEAFF. The CDR3 DNA reads TGCAGCGTTGGCGGCGCTGAAGCTTTCTTT.